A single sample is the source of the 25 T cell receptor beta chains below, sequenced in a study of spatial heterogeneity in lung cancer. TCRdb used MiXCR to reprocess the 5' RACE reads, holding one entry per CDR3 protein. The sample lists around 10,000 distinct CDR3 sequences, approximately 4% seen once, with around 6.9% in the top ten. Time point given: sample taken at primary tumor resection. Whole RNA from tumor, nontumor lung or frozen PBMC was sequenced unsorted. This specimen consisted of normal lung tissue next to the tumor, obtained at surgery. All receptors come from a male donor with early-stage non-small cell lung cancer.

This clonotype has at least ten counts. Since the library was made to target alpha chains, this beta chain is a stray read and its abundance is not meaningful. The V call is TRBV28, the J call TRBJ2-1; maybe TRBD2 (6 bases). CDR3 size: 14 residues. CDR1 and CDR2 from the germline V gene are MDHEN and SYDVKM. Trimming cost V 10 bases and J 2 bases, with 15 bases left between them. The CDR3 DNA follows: TGTGCCACATTCTTGTCGGGGGCCTACAATGAGCAGTTCTTC. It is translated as CATFLSGAYNEQFF.

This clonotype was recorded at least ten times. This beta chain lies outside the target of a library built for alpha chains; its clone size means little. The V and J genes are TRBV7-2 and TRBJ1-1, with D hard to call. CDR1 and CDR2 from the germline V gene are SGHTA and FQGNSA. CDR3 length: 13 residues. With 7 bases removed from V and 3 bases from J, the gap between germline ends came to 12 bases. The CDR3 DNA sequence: TGTGCCAGCACCACGTATCTGGACACTGAAGCTTTCTTT. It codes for CASTTYLDTEAFF.

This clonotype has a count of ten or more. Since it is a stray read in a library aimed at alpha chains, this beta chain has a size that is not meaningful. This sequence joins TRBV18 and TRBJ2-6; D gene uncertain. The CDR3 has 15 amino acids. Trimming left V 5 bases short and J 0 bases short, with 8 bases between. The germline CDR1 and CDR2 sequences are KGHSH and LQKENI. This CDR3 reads CASSGLGSGANVLTF. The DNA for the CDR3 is TGTGCCAGCTCAGGATTGGGCTCTGGGGCCAACGTCCTGACTTTC. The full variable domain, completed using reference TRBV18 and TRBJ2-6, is NAGVMQNPRHLVRRRGQEARLRCSPMKGHSHVYWYRQLPEEGLKFMVYLQKENIIDESGMPKERFSAEFPKEGPSILRIQQVVRGDSAAYFCASSGLGSGANVLTFGAGSRLTVL.

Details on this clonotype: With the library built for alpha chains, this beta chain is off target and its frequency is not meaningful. In DNA, the CDR3 is TGTGCCAGCAGCGGACTAGCGGGCCCTTCCGGGTATACGCAGTATTTT. Translated, it gives CASSGLAGPSGYTQYF. J is TRBJ2-3 and V is TRBV7-6; 11 nucleotides line up with TRBD2. Unmatched junction bases numbered 11, after V lost 5 bases and J lost 7 bases. CDR1 is SGHVS, CDR2 FNYEAQ, per germline. The CDR3 is made up of 16 amino acids.

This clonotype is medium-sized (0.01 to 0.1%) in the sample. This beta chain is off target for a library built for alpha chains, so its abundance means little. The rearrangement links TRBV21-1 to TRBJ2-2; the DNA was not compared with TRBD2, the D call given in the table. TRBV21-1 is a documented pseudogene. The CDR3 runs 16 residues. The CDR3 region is CASSKVGTRGTGELFF. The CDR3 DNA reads TGTGCCAGCAGCAAAGTAGGGACTAGAGGCACCGGGGAGCTGTTTTTT.

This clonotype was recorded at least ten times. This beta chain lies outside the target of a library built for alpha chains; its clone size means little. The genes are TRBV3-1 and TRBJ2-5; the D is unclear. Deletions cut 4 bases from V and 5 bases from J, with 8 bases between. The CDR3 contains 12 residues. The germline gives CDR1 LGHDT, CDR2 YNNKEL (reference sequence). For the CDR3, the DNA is TGTGCCAGCAGCCGCTTGGGGGAGACCCAGTACTTC. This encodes CASSRLGETQYF.

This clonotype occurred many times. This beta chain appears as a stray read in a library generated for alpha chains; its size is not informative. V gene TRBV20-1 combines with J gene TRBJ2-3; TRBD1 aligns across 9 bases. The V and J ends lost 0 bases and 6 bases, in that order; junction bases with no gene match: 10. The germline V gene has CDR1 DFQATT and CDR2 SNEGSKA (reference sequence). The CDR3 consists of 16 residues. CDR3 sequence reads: CSARDPGQGSIDTQYF. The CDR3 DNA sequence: TGCAGTGCTAGAGATCCGGGACAGGGTTCGATTGATACGCAGTATTTT.

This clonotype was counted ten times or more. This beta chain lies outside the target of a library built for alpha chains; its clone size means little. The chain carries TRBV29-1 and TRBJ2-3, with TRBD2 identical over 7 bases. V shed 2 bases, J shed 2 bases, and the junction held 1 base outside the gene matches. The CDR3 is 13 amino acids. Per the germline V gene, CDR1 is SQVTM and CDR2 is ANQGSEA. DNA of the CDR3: TGCAGCGTTGAAAGCGGGGTCACAGATACGCAGTATTTT. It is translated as CSVESGVTDTQYF.

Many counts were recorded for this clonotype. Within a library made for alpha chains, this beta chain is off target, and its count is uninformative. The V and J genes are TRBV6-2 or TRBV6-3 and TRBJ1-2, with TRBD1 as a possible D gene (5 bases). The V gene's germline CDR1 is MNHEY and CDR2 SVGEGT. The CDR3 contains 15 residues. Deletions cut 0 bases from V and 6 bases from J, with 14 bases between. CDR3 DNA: TGTGCCAGCAGTTACTCGAGGCCAGGGAAGGATGGCTACACCTTC. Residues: CASSYSRPGKDGYTF.

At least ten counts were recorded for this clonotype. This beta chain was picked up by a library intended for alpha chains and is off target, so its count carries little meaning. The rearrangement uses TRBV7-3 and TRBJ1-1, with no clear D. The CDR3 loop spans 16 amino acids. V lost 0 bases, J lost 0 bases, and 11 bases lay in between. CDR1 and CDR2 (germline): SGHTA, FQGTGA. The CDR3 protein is CASSLTPDTMNTEAFF. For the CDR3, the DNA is TGTGCCAGCAGCTTAACCCCTGACACTATGAACACTGAAGCTTTCTTT.

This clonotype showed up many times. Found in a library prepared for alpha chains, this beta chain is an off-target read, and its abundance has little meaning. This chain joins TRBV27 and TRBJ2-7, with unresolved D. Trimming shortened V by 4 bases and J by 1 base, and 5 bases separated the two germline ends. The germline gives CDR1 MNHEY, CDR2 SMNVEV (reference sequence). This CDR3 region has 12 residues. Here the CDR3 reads CASSSGSYEQYF. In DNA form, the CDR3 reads TGTGCCAGCAGTTCGGGTTCCTACGAGCAGTACTTC.

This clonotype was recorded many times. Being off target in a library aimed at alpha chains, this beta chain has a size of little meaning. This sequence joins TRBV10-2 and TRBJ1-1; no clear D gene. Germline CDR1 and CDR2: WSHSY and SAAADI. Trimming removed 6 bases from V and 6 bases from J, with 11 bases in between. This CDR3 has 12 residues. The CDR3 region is CASSSSPPEAFF. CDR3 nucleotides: TGCGCCAGCAGCTCGAGCCCCCCTGAAGCTTTCTTT.

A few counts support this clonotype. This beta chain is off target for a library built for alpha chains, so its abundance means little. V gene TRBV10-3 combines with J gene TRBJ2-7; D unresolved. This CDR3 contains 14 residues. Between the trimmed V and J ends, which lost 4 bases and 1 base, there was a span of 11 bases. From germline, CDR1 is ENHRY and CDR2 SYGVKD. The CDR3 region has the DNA TGTGCCATCAGTGGGCATAGGGATTCCTACGAGCAGTACTTC. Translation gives CAISGHRDSYEQYF.

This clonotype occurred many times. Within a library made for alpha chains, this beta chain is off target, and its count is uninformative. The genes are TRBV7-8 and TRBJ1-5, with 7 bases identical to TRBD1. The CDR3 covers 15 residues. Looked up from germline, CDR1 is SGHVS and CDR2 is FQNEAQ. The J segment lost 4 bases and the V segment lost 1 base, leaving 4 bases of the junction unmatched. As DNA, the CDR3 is TGTGCCAGCAGCTTAGGACAGGGTTGGAATCAGCCCCAGCATTTT. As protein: CASSLGQGWNQPQHF.

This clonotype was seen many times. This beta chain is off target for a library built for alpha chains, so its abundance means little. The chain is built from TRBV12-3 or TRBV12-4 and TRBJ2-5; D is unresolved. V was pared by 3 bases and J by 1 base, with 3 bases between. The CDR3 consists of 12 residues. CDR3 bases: TGTGCCAGCAGTTTCGCCCAAGAGACCCAGTACTTC. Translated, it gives CASSFAQETQYF.

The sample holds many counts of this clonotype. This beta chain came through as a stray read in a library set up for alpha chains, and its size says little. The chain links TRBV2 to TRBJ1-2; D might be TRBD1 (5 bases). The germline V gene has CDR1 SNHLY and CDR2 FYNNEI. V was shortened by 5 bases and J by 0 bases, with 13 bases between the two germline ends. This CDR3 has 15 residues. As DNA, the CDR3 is TGTGCCAGCAGTAGAGGGGACTTCTCTAACTATGGCTACACCTTC. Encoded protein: CASSRGDFSNYGYTF.

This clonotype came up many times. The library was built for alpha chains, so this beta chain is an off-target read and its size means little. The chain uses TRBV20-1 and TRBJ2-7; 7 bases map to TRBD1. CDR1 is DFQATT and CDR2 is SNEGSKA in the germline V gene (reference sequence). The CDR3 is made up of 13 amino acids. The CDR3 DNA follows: TGCAGCGGCCCGGGACAGATTTCCTACGAGCAGTACTTC. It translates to CSGPGQISYEQYF.

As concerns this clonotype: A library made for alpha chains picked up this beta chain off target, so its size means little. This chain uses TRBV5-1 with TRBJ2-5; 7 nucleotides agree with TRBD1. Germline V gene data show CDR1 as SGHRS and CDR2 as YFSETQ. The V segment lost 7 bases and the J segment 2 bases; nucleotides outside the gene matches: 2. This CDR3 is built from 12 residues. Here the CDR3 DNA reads TGCGCCAGCCGGGGACAGCAAGAGACCCAGTACTTC. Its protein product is CASRGQQETQYF.

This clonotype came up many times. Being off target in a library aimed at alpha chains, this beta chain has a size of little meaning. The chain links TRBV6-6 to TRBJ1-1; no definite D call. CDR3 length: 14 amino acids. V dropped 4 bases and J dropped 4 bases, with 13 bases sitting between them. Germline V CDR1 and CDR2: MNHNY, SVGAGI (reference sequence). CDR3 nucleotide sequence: TGTGCCAGCAGTTCCTCCCCAGGTCGCACTGAAGCTTTCTTT. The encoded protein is CASSSSPGRTEAFF.

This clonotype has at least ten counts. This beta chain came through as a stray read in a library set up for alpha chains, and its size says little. CDR3 coding DNA: TGTGCCAGCAGCTTGAACCCGGACAGGTCCTACGAGCAGTACTTC. Protein: CASSLNPDRSYEQYF. This chain links TRBV7-6 with TRBJ2-7; 7 positions match TRBD1. V was pared by 3 bases and J by 1 base, with 6 bases of the junction left unmatched. The CDR3 totals 15 residues. In germline, CDR1 is SGHVS, CDR2 FNYEAQ.

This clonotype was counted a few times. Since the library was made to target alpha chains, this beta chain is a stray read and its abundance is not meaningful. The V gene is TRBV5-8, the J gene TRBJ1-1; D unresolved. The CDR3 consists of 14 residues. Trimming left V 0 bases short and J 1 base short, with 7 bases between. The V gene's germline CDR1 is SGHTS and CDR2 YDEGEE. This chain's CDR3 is CASSLESANTEAFF. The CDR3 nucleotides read TGTGCCAGCAGCTTGGAGTCAGCGAACACTGAAGCTTTCTTT.

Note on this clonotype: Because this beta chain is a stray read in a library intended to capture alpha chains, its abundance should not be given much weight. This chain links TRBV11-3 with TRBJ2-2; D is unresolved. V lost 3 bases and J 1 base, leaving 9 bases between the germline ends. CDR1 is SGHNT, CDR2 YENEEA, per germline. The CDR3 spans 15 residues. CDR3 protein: CASSFDGWNTGELFF. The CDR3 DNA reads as TGTGCCAGCAGCTTCGATGGGTGGAACACCGGGGAGCTGTTTTTT.

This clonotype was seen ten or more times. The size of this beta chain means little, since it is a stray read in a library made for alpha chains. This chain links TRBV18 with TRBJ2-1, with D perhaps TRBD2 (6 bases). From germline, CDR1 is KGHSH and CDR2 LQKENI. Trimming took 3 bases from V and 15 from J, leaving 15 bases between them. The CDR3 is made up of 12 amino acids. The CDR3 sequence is CASSPRDSTWFF. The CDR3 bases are TGTGCCAGCTCACCCCGGGACTCCACATGGTTCTTC.

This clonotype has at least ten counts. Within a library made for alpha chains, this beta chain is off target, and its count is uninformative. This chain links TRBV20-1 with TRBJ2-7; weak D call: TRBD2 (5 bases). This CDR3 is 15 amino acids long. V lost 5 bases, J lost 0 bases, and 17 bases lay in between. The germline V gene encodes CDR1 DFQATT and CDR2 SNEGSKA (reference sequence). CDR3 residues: CSARPRDSSSYEQYF. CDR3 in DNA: TGCAGTGCTCGCCCGAGGGATAGTAGCTCCTACGAGCAGTACTTC.

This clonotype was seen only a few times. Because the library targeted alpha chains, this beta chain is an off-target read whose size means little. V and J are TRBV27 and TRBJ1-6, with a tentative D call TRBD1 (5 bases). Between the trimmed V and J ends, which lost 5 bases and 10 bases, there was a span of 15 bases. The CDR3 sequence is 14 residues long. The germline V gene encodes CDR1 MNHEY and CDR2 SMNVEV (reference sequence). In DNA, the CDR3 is TGTGCCAGCAGTCGTGGACATGGGGCCTCACCCCTCCACTTT. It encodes CASSRGHGASPLHF.